This entry lists 24 T cell receptor beta chains sequenced from one sample in a study of blood T cell repertoires in COVID-19. Some clones are missing from TCRdb's copy, which holds only in-frame ones; the method was immunoSEQ multiplex PCR. The sample holds about 330,000 clones, about 82% seen once. Source material: peripheral blood. The receptors come from a woman between 45 and 65 years old with acute or convalescent COVID-19.

The chain carries TRBV28 and TRBJ2-2, with unresolved D. The CDR3 contains 12 residues. V lost 5 bases and J lost 6, with 7 bases in between. Germline assignment: CDR1 MDHEN and CDR2 SYDVKM. The CDR3 protein is CASSTPSGELFF. In DNA, the CDR3 is TGTGCCAGCAGTACTCCGTCCGGGGAGCTGTTTTTT.

This clone turned up a few times. This chain uses TRBV2 with TRBJ1-5, with D maybe TRBD1 (6 bases). Trimming cost V 1 base and J 7 bases, with 14 bases left between them. The germline CDR1 and CDR2 sequences are SNHLY and FYNNEI. The CDR3 consists of 15 residues. The CDR3 region is CASSEVDSGAQPQHF. The CDR3 region has the DNA TGTGCCAGCAGTGAAGTGGACAGCGGGGCCCAGCCCCAGCATTTT.

The V gene is TRBV27, the J gene TRBJ2-2; TRBD1 matches 8 bases. V was pared by 2 bases and J by 7 bases, with 12 bases of the junction left unmatched. Per the germline V gene, CDR1 is MNHEY and CDR2 is SMNVEV (reference sequence). CDR3 size: 17 residues. In nucleotides, the CDR3 is TGTGCCAGCAGTTTAAGTTTGAGACAGGGGCTCCGCGGGGAGCTGTTTTTT. Translation gives CASSLSLRQGLRGELFF.

V gene TRBV28 combines with J gene TRBJ1-1, with D maybe TRBD1 (5 bases). This CDR3 spans 13 amino acids. V dropped 10 bases and J dropped 3 bases, with 15 bases sitting between them. Germline V gives CDR1 MDHEN, CDR2 SYDVKM. CDR3 loop: CATTKGLYTEAFF. The CDR3 DNA follows: TGTGCCACCACGAAGGGGTTATACACTGAAGCTTTCTTT.

The chain uses TRBV10-3 and TRBJ1-2; TRBD1 matches 8 bases. V trimming: 0 bases; J trimming: 3 bases; junction bases outside the gene matches: 9. The CDR3 sequence is 17 residues long. Germline V lookup: CDR1 ENHRY, CDR2 SYGVKD. The CDR3 is CAISESRTGSVHYGYTF. CDR3 in DNA: TGTGCCATCAGTGAGTCGCGGACAGGGTCGGTACACTATGGCTACACCTTC.

Here the CDR3 reads CASSLLAGSETQYF. CDR3 nucleotides: TGTGCCAGCAGCTTACTGGCAGGATCCGAGACCCAGTACTTC. The chain couples TRBV7-6 to TRBJ2-5; D is uncertain. The germline V gene encodes CDR1 SGHVS and CDR2 FNYEAQ. V was clipped by 2 bases and J by 5 bases, with 12 bases between them. The CDR3 consists of 14 residues.

The V call is TRBV18, the J call TRBJ2-7, with 7 bases fitting TRBD1. Germline CDR1 reads KGHSH; CDR2 reads LQKENI. The CDR3 covers 14 residues. Trimming took 4 bases from V and 2 from J; bases not matched to a gene: 5. CDR3 residues: CASSQGQNPYEQYF. CDR3 DNA: TGTGCCAGCTCACAGGGACAGAACCCCTACGAGCAGTACTTC.

The chain carries TRBV6-5 and TRBJ2-4; TRBD1 matches 8 bases. V lost 8 bases, J lost 5 bases, and 5 bases stayed unmatched. The CDR3 covers 13 residues. Germline values: CDR1 MNHEY, CDR2 SVGAGI. The CDR3 DNA reads TGTGCCAGCTCGTGGGACAGGCAAAACATTCAGTACTTC. This translates into CASSWDRQNIQYF.

The chain links TRBV7-2 to TRBJ2-1; 11 bases match TRBD2. Per germline, CDR1 SGHTA and CDR2 FQGNSA. The ends lost 2 bases at V and 3 bases at J; junction bases unmatched: 6. The CDR3 sequence is 17 residues long. CDR3 DNA sequence: TGTGCCAGCAGCTTAAGGGTACTAGCGGGAGACTACAATGAGCAGTTCTTC. It translates to CASSLRVLAGDYNEQFF.

This clone showed up just a few times. The sample carries other DNA sequences with the same CDR3. The V gene is TRBV3-1 (or the pseudogene TRBV3-2), the J gene TRBJ1-5; D is unclear. Trimming pared 1 base from V and 7 bases from J, leaving 5 bases between. There are 12 residues in the CDR3. CDR1 is LGHDT, CDR2 YNNKEL, per germline (reference sequence). The CDR3 sequence is CASSQVGQPQHF. For the CDR3, the DNA is TGTGCCAGCAGCCAAGTTGGCCAGCCCCAGCATTTT.

This clone has only one observation. The chain links TRBV4-2 to TRBJ2-2; possible D gene TRBD2, 5 bases. Per germline, CDR1 LGHNA and CDR2 YNFKEQ. V shed 0 bases and J shed 2 bases, with 19 bases lying between them. This CDR3 is 19 amino acids long. The DNA of the CDR3 is TGTGCCAGCAGCCAAGATCGGAGGTATAGGCAGATCAACACCGGGGAGCTGTTTTTT. As protein: CASSQDRRYRQINTGELFF.

The CDR3 DNA reads TGTGCCAGCAGCCAAGATCGTTTATTCCGGACTAGCGGGGGCACCGGGGAGCTGTTTTTT. Its protein is CASSQDRLFRTSGGTGELFF. The chain uses TRBV3-1 (or the pseudogene TRBV3-2) and TRBJ2-2, with 13 bases that match TRBD2. This CDR3 spans 20 amino acids. Trimming cost V 0 bases and J 4 bases; bases outside gene matches: 11. The V gene's germline CDR1 is LGHDT and CDR2 YNNKEL (reference sequence).

The chain recombines TRBV2 with TRBJ2-2, with D possibly matching TRBD1 (6 bases). The germline gives CDR1 SNHLY, CDR2 FYNNEI. V shed 2 bases and J shed 2 bases, with 18 bases lying between them. The CDR3 loop spans 18 amino acids. DNA for the CDR3: TGTGCCAGCAGTGAATCTTTTTGGACAGAATTAAACACCGGGGAGCTGTTTTTT. It translates to CASSESFWTELNTGELFF.

This clone was counted a few times. The chain joins TRBV24-1 to TRBJ1-1, with D uncertain. The germline V and J ends were trimmed by 4 bases and 2 bases, with 4 bases remaining between them. The germline V gene has CDR1 KGHDR and CDR2 SFDVKD. The CDR3 totals 12 residues. CDR3 loop: CATSDTNTEAFF. The CDR3 region has the DNA TGTGCCACCAGTGACACTAACACTGAAGCTTTCTTT.

CDR3: CASSVALIWGDSVTDTQYF. CDR3 nucleotides: TGTGCCAGCAGCGTAGCTCTTATCTGGGGGGACAGTGTCACAGATACGCAGTATTTT. This chain uses TRBV9 with TRBJ2-3, with a tentative D call TRBD1 (7 bases). Trimming took off 0 bases at V and 2 bases at J, with 22 bases between the two ends. Germline CDR1 is SGDLS and CDR2 is YYNGEE. The CDR3 contains 19 residues. The full variable domain, rest sourced from reference TRBV9 and TRBJ2-3, is DSGVTQTPKHLITATGQRVTLRCSPRSGDLSVYWYQQSLDQGLQFLIQYYNGEERAKGNILERFSAQQFPDLHSELNLSSLELGDSALYFCASSVALIWGDSVTDTQYFGPGTRLTVL.

This chain links TRBV19 with TRBJ1-2, with TRBD1 matching 7 bases. V was pared by 5 bases and J by 7 bases, with 7 bases of the junction left unmatched. The CDR3 length is 13 residues. The germline gives CDR1 LNHDA, CDR2 SQIVND (reference sequence). The CDR3 loop reads CASSARQGGGYTF. In DNA form, the CDR3 reads TGTGCCAGTAGTGCAAGACAGGGTGGTGGCTACACCTTC.

This chain links TRBV28 with TRBJ1-2, with TRBD1 matching over 9 bases. V was clipped by 5 bases and J by 6 bases; unmatched bases: 10. Germline lookup yields CDR1 MDHEN and CDR2 SYDVKM. The CDR3 loop spans 15 amino acids. The CDR3 region is CASSGASGQGNGYTF. The CDR3 coding sequence is TGTGCCAGCAGTGGGGCAAGCGGACAGGGGAATGGCTACACCTTC.

V usage is TRBV30 and J usage is TRBJ2-3; TRBD2 matches 12 bases. The CDR3 covers 14 residues. Germline CDR1 and CDR2: GTSNPN and SVGIG (reference sequence). Germline trimming cut 3 bases from V and 15 bases from J; bases unmatched to any gene: 13. CDR3 region: CAWRRTSGTPIAYF. The CDR3 DNA is TGTGCCTGGAGGAGGACTAGCGGGACGCCGATTGCCTATTTT.

The chain couples TRBV7-9 to TRBJ2-3; 7 nucleotides match TRBD2. With 8 bases clipped from V and 1 base from J, the junction kept 0 bases outside the gene matches. The CDR3 contains 12 residues. Germline loops: CDR1 SEHNR, CDR2 FQNEAQ (reference sequence). CDR3 region: CASGGGTDTQYF. In DNA form, the CDR3 reads TGTGCCAGCGGGGGGGGCACAGATACGCAGTATTTT.

J is TRBJ1-5 and V is TRBV15; D gene uncertain. The CDR3 runs 16 residues. The germline CDR1 and CDR2 sequences are LNHNV and YYDKDF (reference sequence). V dropped 0 bases and J dropped 2 bases, with 11 bases sitting between them. CDR3 amino acids: CATSRDTYRRNQPQHF. As DNA, the CDR3 is TGTGCCACCAGCAGAGATACCTACAGACGCAATCAGCCCCAGCATTTT.

V and J are TRBV2 and TRBJ2-3; 10 nucleotides align to TRBD1. CDR3 length: 13 residues. CDR1 and CDR2 (germline): SNHLY, FYNNEI. V gave up 6 bases and J gave up 5 bases; unmatched junction bases: 2. The CDR3 region has the DNA TGTGCCAGCAGGGGGGACAGGGGAGATACGCAGTATTTT. This gives the protein CASRGDRGDTQYF.

The chain has TRBV19 and TRBJ1-2, with 8 positions matching TRBD1. J was trimmed by 4 bases and V by 4 bases; bases with no gene match: 2. Looked up from germline, CDR1 is LNHDA and CDR2 is SQIVND (reference sequence). CDR3 length: 13 amino acids. The CDR3 reads CASSSGQGYGYTF. The CDR3 DNA follows: TGTGCCAGTAGTAGCGGACAGGGCTATGGCTACACCTTC.

V is TRBV6-2 or TRBV6-3 and J is TRBJ2-7, with D maybe TRBD1 (6 bases). CDR3 length: 16 amino acids. Deletions cut 7 bases from V and 3 bases from J, with 22 bases between. Per germline, CDR1 MNHEY and CDR2 SVGEGT. The DNA of the CDR3 is TGTGCCAGCAACCCTCACCCGGGACAAGCTCGCTACGAGCAGTACTTC. This sequence encodes CASNPHPGQARYEQYF.

The chain has TRBV18 and TRBJ1-4; a possible D gene is TRBD1 (6 bases). Germline V gene lookup returns CDR1 KGHSH and CDR2 LQKENI. The V end was cut by 5 bases, the J end by 6 bases, with 19 bases between. The CDR3 is made up of 16 amino acids. The CDR3 sequence is CASSANSRGGDEKLFF. The CDR3 DNA is TGTGCCAGCTCAGCCAACAGTAGAGGGGGAGATGAAAAACTGTTTTTT. Based on the CDR3 plus reference TRBV18 and TRBJ1-4, the full variable domain is NAGVMQNPRHLVRRRGQEARLRCSPMKGHSHVYWYRQLPEEGLKFMVYLQKENIIDESGMPKERFSAEFPKEGPSILRIQQVVRGDSAAYFCASSANSRGGDEKLFFGSGTQLSVL.